This TCR beta chain was identified in a study of shared clonotypes between healthy human individuals. About the study: For every donor, three CD4 naive, three CD4 memory, two CD8 naive and one CD8 memory plates were used. Overall study findings and caveats: Among a handful of donors, roughly 5.4% of naive CD4 clonotypes were found in common. Sequencing depth was predicted to influence how clonotypes are shared among donors.

The method was immunoSEQ multiplex PCR; TCRdb's version includes in-frame clones alone and lacks a portion of them. Among 2,500,000 or so clones listed, 80% to 95% were seen once. As concerns this clone: What it binds is not known.

Sample: naive CD4+ T cells from PBMCs. Specified subset: CD45RA+ positively selected. This receptor was identified in a man between 18 and 29 years old in good health. Some clones in this sample may be carry-over from other donors' samples.

The CDR3 nucleotides are TGCGCCAGCAGCGACAGGGAGAGAACTGAAGCTTTCTTT. Its translation: CASSDRERTEAFF. The rearrangement joins TRBV4-3 to TRBJ1-1; TRBD1 matches 7 bases. CDR3 length equals 13 residues. Trimming removed 5 bases from V and 5 bases from J; junction bases left unmatched: 5. Germline V gives CDR1 LGHNA, CDR2 YSLEER.